The clone carrying this TCR beta chain was counted once. Deep was the level at which the assay was run. Repertoires were generated with immunoSEQ multiplex PCR, while TCRdb's copy carries only in-frame clones and drops some. This table holds a few hundred thousand clones, around nine tenths found once. Combining CD45RO+ cells with CCR7-negative CD45RA+ TemRA cells gave CD8 memory. V was clipped by 0 bases and J by 6 bases, with 4 bases between them. This CDR3 contains 12 residues. Germline V gene lookup returns CDR1 SGHDT and CDR2 YYEEEE. The data belong to a study of shared clonotypes between healthy human individuals. On the study more broadly: Plates per donor: three CD4 naive, three CD4 memory, two CD8 naive, one CD8 memory.

The clonotype comes from a man younger than 35 in good health. Sequencing was carried out using memory CD8+ T cells sorted from blood. Subset described: CD45RO+ cells pooled with CCR7-negative TemRA cells. The chain joins TRBV5-6 to TRBJ1-5; D remains ambiguous. The CDR3 reads CASSLESQPQHF. DNA of the CDR3: TGTGCCAGCAGCTTGGAGAGTCAGCCCCAGCATTTT.